The source of this TCR beta chain is a study of early T cells in non-severe SARS-CoV-2 infection. Study summary: Sequenced bulk RNA came from whole blood that was unsorted, and chains were unpaired.

Germline CDR1 reads SGDLS; CDR2 reads YYNGEE. The CDR3 is made up of 13 amino acids. With regard to this clonotype: A junction end diverges from the germline sequence, so it may reflect a read error.

Attachment of unique molecular identifiers was made to individual cDNA molecules. TCRdb re-called the 5' RACE reads through MiXCR, storing one row per CDR3 protein. The table has approximately 30,000 distinct CDR3 sequences, approximately 4.6% seen once. The sequence was obtained from an adult who was a healthcare worker with PCR-confirmed SARS-CoV-2 infection or an uninfected control (not recorded which). This chain links TRBV9 with TRBJ2-5, with 7 bases lining up with TRBD1. What was sequenced was whole blood. CDR3 in DNA: TGTGTCAGCAGCATCGACAGGGAAGAGACCCAGTACTTC. Translation gives CVSSIDREETQYF.